This T cell receptor (beta chain) originates from a study of cytomegalovirus exposure and HLA in healthy donors (dated by TCRdb to the late 2010s). About the investigation overall: According to a later analysis, one platform produced both the approximately 110 validation repertoires and the roughly 640 repertoires of the first cohort. The aim of the study was to test whether cataloging public T cell receptors could identify signatures of past pathogen exposure. A separate validation cohort of about 110 different subjects was used in addition to the 666-subject first cohort. To predict cytomegalovirus infection status, the study combined high-throughput TCR immunosequencing, statistical association of individual TCRs with disease status, and machine learning.

The library was made by the immunoSEQ multiplex PCR assay. The authors' pipeline ran thus. To diagnose cytomegalovirus status from the catalog of TCR beta chain sequences, a statistical classification framework was built. TCRdb retrieved this table from immuneACCESS and kept in-frame rearrangements only. Not all clones are present; in checked studies, unresolved V genes account for under half, and no reason is known for the remainder. For V, J and clone size, that table is used; D and trimming come from the DNA. Recorded for this sample are approximately 150,000 clones; roughly 89% of them occurred a single time. Over 2.5% of the sample is in the top ten clones. Comment on this clone: It lacks a known antigen. No much larger clone is present one base from it, and per-base qualities are unavailable.

Donors formed part of the validation cohort, which comprised approximately 130 subjects and was distinct from the first cohort of 550 to 850 subjects. Study-wide findings and limitations: Most TCR sequences were seen in very few donors, while some public TCRs were found in many individuals. In both the original and validation cohorts, the classifier was reported to diagnose cytomegalovirus status with high specificity and sensitivity. In vitro tests confirmed that a few of the cytomegalovirus-associated TCR beta chains recognize cytomegalovirus antigens. All 130 or so repertoires were used to score co-occurrence in the validation cohort in a later analysis, because that analysis had no HLA typing for the cohort. The study gave a list of 150 to 200 TCR beta chains associated with cytomegalovirus. A later analysis found that TCRs clustered in the first cohort also tended to co-occur in the approximately 120 validation repertoires, with 90% to 95% of cluster scores above 0. The authors suggested that the approach could potentially be generalized to other disease states and immunological phenotypes.

V is shortened by 1 base, J by 5 bases, and the region joining them spans 12 bases. Spanning cysteine to phenylalanine, the CDR3 consists of 15 amino acids. Only CDR3 DNA is held: 45 bases, read in frame from base 1. According to the germline V gene, CDR1 reads SGHAT and CDR2 reads FQNNGV. The chain is assembled from TRBV11-2 and TRBJ1-5, with the D gene not confidently named. Input material: PBMCs. The receptor was derived from a woman aged 18-29 years in good health and CMV-seropositive. The encoded CDR3 is CASSLGEGPHQPQHF. At the DNA level, the sequence is TGTGCCAGCAGCTTAGGAGAGGGCCCACATCAGCCCCAGCATTTT.